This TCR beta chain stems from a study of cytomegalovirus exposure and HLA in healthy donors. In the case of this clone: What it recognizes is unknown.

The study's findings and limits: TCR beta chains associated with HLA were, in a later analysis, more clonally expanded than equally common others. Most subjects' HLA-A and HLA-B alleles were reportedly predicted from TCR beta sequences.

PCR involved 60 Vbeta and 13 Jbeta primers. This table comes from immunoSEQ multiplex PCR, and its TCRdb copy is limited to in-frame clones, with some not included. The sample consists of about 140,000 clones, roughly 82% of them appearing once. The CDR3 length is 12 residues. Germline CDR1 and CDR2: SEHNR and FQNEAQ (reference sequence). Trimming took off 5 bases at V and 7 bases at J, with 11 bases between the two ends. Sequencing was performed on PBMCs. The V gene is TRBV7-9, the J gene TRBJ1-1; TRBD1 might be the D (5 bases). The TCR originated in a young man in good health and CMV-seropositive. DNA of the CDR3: TGTGCCAGCAGCCCCGGGGGGGTTGAAGCTTTCTTT. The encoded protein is CASSPGGVEAFF.